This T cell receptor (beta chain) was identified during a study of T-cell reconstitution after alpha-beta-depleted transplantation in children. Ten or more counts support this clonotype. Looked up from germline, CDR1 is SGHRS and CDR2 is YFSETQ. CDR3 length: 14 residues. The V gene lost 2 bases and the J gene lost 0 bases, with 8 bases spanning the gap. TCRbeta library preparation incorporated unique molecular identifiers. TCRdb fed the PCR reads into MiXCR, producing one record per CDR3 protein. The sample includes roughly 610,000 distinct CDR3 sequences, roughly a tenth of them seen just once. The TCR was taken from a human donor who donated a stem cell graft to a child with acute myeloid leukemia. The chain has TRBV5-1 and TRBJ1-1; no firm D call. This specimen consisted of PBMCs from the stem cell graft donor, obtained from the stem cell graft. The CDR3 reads CASSFSTMNTEAFF. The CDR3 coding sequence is TGCGCCAGCAGCTTTAGCACCATGAACACTGAAGCTTTCTTT.